This entry is about one T cell receptor (beta chain). The antigen it recognizes is unknown. Base qualities are missing; no much larger clone stands one base away. Ends trimmed: V by 5 bases, J by 2 bases; bases unmatched to a gene: 9. From the germline V gene (reference sequence), CDR1 is SEHNR and CDR2 is FQNEAQ. CDR3 length: 16 amino acids, cysteine to phenylalanine. Solely the CDR3 DNA is kept, with 48 bases framed from the first base. The sample is drawn from a study of cytotoxic CD8 clonotypes in ibrutinib-treated CLL (dated by TCRdb to the early 2020s). With respect to the entire study: The cohort was composed of ten to eleven relapsed/refractory and approximately 16 treatment-naive patients; IGHV unmutated status was identified in under 18 patients. Cryopreserved peripheral blood mononuclear cells were obtained prior to treatment, at the time of response, and at either disease progression or sustained remission. Of the roughly 90 people in the trial, around 24 had longitudinal samples available. Samples averaged approximately 260,000 productive templates and about 94,000 productive rearrangements. Response samples were obtained after a median of 12 months of treatment, with a range of about 6 to 36 months. Partial responses were observed in approximately 24 patients and complete responses in 2; after a median follow-up of 68 months, remission was maintained in 15 or so patients and progression was observed in about twelve. Overall results and qualifications from the work: Lymph node repertoires were not examined, and the timing of sampling was not matched between patients in sustained remission and those whose disease progressed. Baseline clonality exceeded that of age-matched healthy donors and correlated strongly with circulating CD8+ T-cell counts. At ibrutinib response clonality went up, during sustained remission it held steady, and at progression it dropped back toward baseline. Public clonotypes were rare and either shrank or stayed stable during treatment, and the rise in clonality at ibrutinib response reflected expansion of private clonotypes.

On a MiSeq, deep resolution sequencing aimed for a depth between 1 in 1 million and 1 in 200,000 T cells, with each clonotype covered roughly 10x on average. TCR beta libraries were generated with the immunoSEQ hsTCRB Kit. From the authors' description of their analysis: ImmunoSEQ Data Assistant and ImmunoSEQ Analyzer were used for data analysis, and V, D and J genes were assigned according to IMGT definitions. Clonality, which ranges from 0 to 1, was calculated as one minus the normalized Shannon entropy of productive rearrangement frequencies. Public clonotype analysis was restricted to overrepresented clonotypes comprising at least 0.05% of each patient's repertoire. About a dozen age-matched healthy donor repertoires from immuneACCESS served as clonality controls. What TCRdb holds here is the immuneACCESS table cut down to in-frame rearrangements. Part of the clones is not present; checked against another copy, under half of the missing clones reflect an unresolved V gene, and the others are unexplained. Clonal size and the V and J genes are those of that table, whereas D and trimming came from the DNA. The sample includes fewer than 90,000 clones, with about 82% observed a single time. The leading ten clones occupy around 5% of the sample.

For TCR beta library preparation, around 2.1 micrograms of genomic DNA were extracted from the cryopreserved PBMCs. High-throughput TCR beta sequencing was performed on longitudinal blood samples from CLL patients receiving ibrutinib monotherapy. Patients were enrolled in a phase 2 open-label single-center ibrutinib monotherapy trial. Material: PBMCs, obtained before ibrutinib treatment. The sequence was collected from a human donor with chronic lymphocytic leukemia. Rearrangement joined TRBV7-9 to TRBJ1-3; TRBD1 matches 7 bases in the middle. Here is the DNA: TGTGCCAGCAGCGCCACAACAGGGGCAGCTGGAAACACCATATATTTT. Translated, it gives CASSATTGAAGNTIYF.